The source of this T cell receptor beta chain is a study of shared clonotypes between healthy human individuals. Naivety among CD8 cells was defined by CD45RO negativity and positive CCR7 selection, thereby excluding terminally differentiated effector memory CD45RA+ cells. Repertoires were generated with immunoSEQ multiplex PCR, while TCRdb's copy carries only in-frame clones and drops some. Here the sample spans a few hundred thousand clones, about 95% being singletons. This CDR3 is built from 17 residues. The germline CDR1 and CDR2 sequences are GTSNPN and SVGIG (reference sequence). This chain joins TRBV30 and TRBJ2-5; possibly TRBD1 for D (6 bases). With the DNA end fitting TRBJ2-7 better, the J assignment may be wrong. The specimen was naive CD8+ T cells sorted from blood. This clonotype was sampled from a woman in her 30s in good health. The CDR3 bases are TGTGCCTGGAGTGTACGGGGAGTTTCGGACAGCTCCTACGAGCAGTACTTC. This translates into CAWSVRGVSDSSYEQYF.